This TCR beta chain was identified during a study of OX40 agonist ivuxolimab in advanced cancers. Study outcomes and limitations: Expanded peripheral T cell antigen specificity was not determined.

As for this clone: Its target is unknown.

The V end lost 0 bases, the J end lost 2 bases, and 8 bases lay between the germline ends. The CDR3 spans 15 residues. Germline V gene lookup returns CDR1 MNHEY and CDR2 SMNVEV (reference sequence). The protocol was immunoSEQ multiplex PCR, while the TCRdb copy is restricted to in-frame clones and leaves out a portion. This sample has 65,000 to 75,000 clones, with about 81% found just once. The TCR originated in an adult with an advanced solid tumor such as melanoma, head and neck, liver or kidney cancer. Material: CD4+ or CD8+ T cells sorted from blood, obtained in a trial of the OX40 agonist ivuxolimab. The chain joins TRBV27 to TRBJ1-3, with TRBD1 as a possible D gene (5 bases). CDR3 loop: CASSLSGRAGNTIYF. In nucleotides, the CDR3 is TGTGCCAGCAGTTTATCGGGCAGGGCTGGAAACACCATATATTTT.